Sequencing of this T cell receptor (beta chain) was carried out in a study of blood T cells in healthy people across ages. A second PCR of 7 to 11 cycles used a sample-barcoded 5' primer and a J-beta primer mix. TCRdb used MiXCR to reprocess the 5' RACE reads, holding one entry per CDR3 protein. In the table there are approximately 800,000 distinct CDR3 sequences, about 59% of which are singletons. The sequence was collected from a man aged 30 to 39 in good health. The sequencing input was blood.

CDR3 amino acids: CASSGGQGADTEAFF. CDR3 coding DNA: TGCGCCAGCAGTGGCGGACAGGGGGCAGACACTGAAGCTTTCTTT. The J gene is TRBJ1-1, the V gene TRBV10-2; 11 bases are a match to TRBD1. V gave up 4 bases and J gave up 3 bases; unmatched junction bases: 4. Germline V gene lookup returns CDR1 WSHSY and CDR2 SAAADI. The CDR3 is 15 residues long.